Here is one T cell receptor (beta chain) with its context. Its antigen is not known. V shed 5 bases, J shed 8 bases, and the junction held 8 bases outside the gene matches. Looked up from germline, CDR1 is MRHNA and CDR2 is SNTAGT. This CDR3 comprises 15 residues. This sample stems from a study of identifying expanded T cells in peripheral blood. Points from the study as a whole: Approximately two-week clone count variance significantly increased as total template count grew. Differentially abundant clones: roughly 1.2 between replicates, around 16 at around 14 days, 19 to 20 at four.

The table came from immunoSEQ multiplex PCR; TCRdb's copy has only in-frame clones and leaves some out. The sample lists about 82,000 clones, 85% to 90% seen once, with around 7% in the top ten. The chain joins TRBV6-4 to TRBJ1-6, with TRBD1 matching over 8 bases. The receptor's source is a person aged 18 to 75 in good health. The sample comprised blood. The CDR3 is CASSPDRAEDSPLHF. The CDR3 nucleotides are TGTGCCAGCAGTCCGGACAGGGCTGAGGATTCACCCCTCCACTTT.